This TCR beta chain was identified in a study of blood T cell repertoires in COVID-19. Germline V CDR1 and CDR2: SGHAT, FQNNGV. Between the trimmed V and J ends, which lost 3 bases and 1 base, there was a span of 13 bases. This CDR3 is built from 15 residues. The table came from immunoSEQ multiplex PCR; TCRdb's copy has only in-frame clones and leaves some out. The table has about 180,000 clones, 88% seen once; the top ten hold roughly 9%. The source material was PBMCs or T cells enriched from blood (not recorded which). V and J are TRBV11-2 and TRBJ2-7, with a weak D call TRBD1 (8 bases). The source is a woman aged 18-29 years who had recovered from COVID-19. The CDR3 region is CASSFYRGGSYEQYF. CDR3 nucleotides: TGTGCCAGCAGCTTTTACAGGGGGGGATCCTACGAGCAGTACTTC.